Listed here are 20 T cell receptor beta chains from one sample, sequenced in a study of chemoradiotherapy in HPV16-positive cancers. Profiling relied on immunoSEQ multiplex PCR, and the TCRdb table lists in-frame clones only, not all of them. The table records more than 8,500 clones, 91% of them present only once. The sequenced sample was blood, obtained from a patient who underwent chemoradiotherapy. The receptors derive from a human donor with HPV-associated anogenital cancer.

This chain uses TRBV2 with TRBJ1-5, with D tentatively TRBD1 (6 bases). Germline-derived CDR1 and CDR2 are SNHLY and FYNNEI. Trimming cost V 0 bases and J 3 bases, with 9 bases left between them. There are 15 residues in the CDR3. This CDR3 is CASSEAGQLNQPQHF. CDR3 bases: TGTGCCAGCAGTGAAGCTGGACAGCTCAATCAGCCCCAGCATTTT.

The chain recombines TRBV5-4 with TRBJ2-3, with D hard to call. The V end was cut by 0 bases, the J end by 6 bases, with 5 bases between. The CDR3 loop spans 12 amino acids. CDR1 and CDR2 (germline): SGHNT, YYREEE (reference sequence). The chain's CDR3 is CASSLESDTQYF. CDR3 nucleotides: TGTGCCAGCAGCTTGGAGTCTGATACGCAGTATTTT.

The chain uses TRBV6-5 and TRBJ1-2; D uncertain. The CDR3 extends over 15 amino acids. Trimming cost V 4 bases and J 4 bases, with 16 bases left between them. Germline V gives CDR1 MNHEY, CDR2 SVGAGI. CDR3 protein: CASSSSLGDIYGYTF. Here the CDR3 DNA reads TGTGCCAGCAGTTCCTCCCTAGGTGATATCTATGGCTACACCTTC.

The chain combines TRBV7-9 with TRBJ1-4; the D is unclear. The germline gives CDR1 SEHNR, CDR2 FQNEAQ (reference sequence). The ends were cut back, 3 bases at V and 4 bases at J, with 6 bases in the middle. CDR3 length: 13 amino acids. The DNA of the CDR3 is TGTGCCAGCAGCTTTCCGAGTAATGAAAAACTGTTTTTT. This gives the protein CASSFPSNEKLFF.

The gene calls are TRBV30 and TRBJ1-2; possible D gene TRBD1, 6 bases. The germline gives CDR1 GTSNPN, CDR2 SVGIG (reference sequence). This CDR3 comprises 13 residues. Trimming stripped 3 bases from V and 4 bases from J, with 12 bases between. In DNA, the CDR3 is TGTGCCTGGAGGACAGGAGTTCCCTATGGCTACACCTTC. Its translation: CAWRTGVPYGYTF.

This clone was detected once. The chain employs TRBV27 and TRBJ2-1; 7 bases line up with TRBD2. Germline CDR1 and CDR2: MNHEY and SMNVEV (reference sequence). With V trimmed by 3 bases and J by 0 bases, 2 bases remained unmatched. CDR3 length: 15 amino acids. This chain's CDR3 is CASSFSGHSYNEQFF. The DNA for the CDR3 is TGTGCCAGCAGTTTTAGCGGGCACTCCTACAATGAGCAGTTCTTC.

The chain recombines TRBV10-2 with TRBJ1-4; 9 nucleotides line up with TRBD1. CDR3 length: 15 amino acids. Germline trimming cut 7 bases from V and 0 bases from J; bases unmatched to any gene: 3. Germline values: CDR1 WSHSY, CDR2 SAAADI. The chain's CDR3 is CASKTGGATNEKLFF. The DNA of the CDR3 is TGCGCCAGCAAGACAGGGGGGGCAACTAATGAAAAACTGTTTTTT.

The rearrangement uses TRBV7-2 and TRBJ1-1; no reliable D call. The ends were cut back, 3 bases at V and 9 bases at J, with 11 bases in the middle. The CDR3 extends over 12 amino acids. CDR1 SGHTA and CDR2 FQGNSA come from the germline V gene. The CDR3 DNA reads as TGTGCCAGCAGCTTGGACGTAACTAAAGCTTTCTTT. Translated: CASSLDVTKAFF.

V and J are TRBV9 and TRBJ2-1; 10 positions agree with TRBD2. With V trimmed by 4 bases and J by 0 bases, 10 bases remained unmatched. In germline, CDR1 is SGDLS, CDR2 YYNGEE. This CDR3 spans 18 amino acids. CDR3 amino acids: CASSPRTSGVYSYNEQFF. CDR3 coding DNA: TGTGCCAGCAGCCCCCGTACTAGCGGGGTGTACTCCTACAATGAGCAGTTCTTC. Drawing the rest from reference TRBV9 and TRBJ2-1, the complete variable domain is DSGVTQTPKHLITATGQRVTLRCSPRSGDLSVYWYQQSLDQGLQFLIQYYNGEERAKGNILERFSAQQFPDLHSELNLSSLELGDSALYFCASSPRTSGVYSYNEQFFGPGTRLTVL.

A single count supports this clone. Its ends do not fully match the called genes, so a read error is possible. The chain employs TRBV6-1 and TRBJ1-5; D remains unclear. Germline V lookup: CDR1 MNHNS, CDR2 SASEGT. The CDR3 extends over 14 amino acids. The CDR3 is CASSEGNSNQLQHF. As DNA, the CDR3 is TGTGCCAGCAGTGAAGGGAATAGCAATCAGCTCCAGCATTTT.

The J gene is TRBJ1-3, the V gene TRBV30; 11 positions agree with TRBD1. The CDR3 has 17 residues. Germline V gene lookup returns CDR1 GTSNPN and CDR2 SVGIG (reference sequence). After removal of 1 base from V and 4 bases from J, the junction contained 9 bases not matched to a gene. As DNA, the CDR3 is TGTGCCTGGAGTGAAGGTTCGGGACAGGGGGGCGGAAACACCATATATTTT. Its translation: CAWSEGSGQGGGNTIYF.

In nucleotides, the CDR3 is TGTGCCAGCAGCGTAGCGGCGGAAAATTCACCCCTCCACTTT. Amino acid sequence: CASSVAAENSPLHF. The chain combines TRBV9 with TRBJ1-6; D is unresolved. V lost 0 bases, J lost 7 bases, and 8 bases lay in between. The CDR3 length is 14 residues. Germline CDR1 reads SGDLS; CDR2 reads YYNGEE.

The chain links TRBV7-2 to TRBJ1-5; D uncertain. This CDR3 has 14 amino acids. The V end lost 1 base, the J end lost 6 bases, and 10 bases lay between the germline ends. Germline V gene data show CDR1 as SGHTA and CDR2 as FQGNSA. The CDR3 DNA reads TGTGCCAGCAGCTTAGATAAGGTCCCTCAGCCCCAGCATTTT. Its protein is CASSLDKVPQPQHF.

A few counts support this clone. This chain links TRBV6-5 with TRBJ1-1, with TRBD1 identical over 7 bases. CDR3 length: 16 amino acids. Germline V lookup: CDR1 MNHEY, CDR2 SVGAGI. V trimming: 0 bases; J trimming: 2 bases; junction bases outside the gene matches: 6. This CDR3 is CASSYSIAGGNTEAFF. CDR3 sequence (DNA): TGTGCCAGCAGTTACTCGATCGCAGGGGGAAACACTGAAGCTTTCTTT.

The chain is built from TRBV7-8 and TRBJ1-4; D possibly corresponds to TRBD1 (5 bases). The ends were cut back, 2 bases at V and 8 bases at J, with 12 bases in the middle. The CDR3 contains 14 residues. Germline V gives CDR1 SGHVS, CDR2 FQNEAQ. The CDR3 DNA follows: TGTGCCAGCAGCTTACGCCGGGGGGACGAAAAACTGTTTTTT. Protein product: CASSLRRGDEKLFF.

This chain joins TRBV9 and TRBJ2-6; D is unclear. This CDR3 region has 17 residues. In germline, CDR1 is SGDLS, CDR2 YYNGEE. Trimming pared 0 bases from V and 0 bases from J, leaving 10 bases between. The CDR3 protein is CASSVGAKSSGANVLTF. The CDR3 DNA is TGTGCCAGCAGCGTAGGGGCGAAGAGCTCTGGGGCCAACGTCCTGACTTTC. The variable domain in full, completed from reference TRBV9 and TRBJ2-6, reads DSGVTQTPKHLITATGQRVTLRCSPRSGDLSVYWYQQSLDQGLQFLIQYYNGEERAKGNILERFSAQQFPDLHSELNLSSLELGDSALYFCASSVGAKSSGANVLTFGAGSRLTVL.

V usage is TRBV9 and J usage is TRBJ2-7, with 12 bases aligning to TRBD1. The CDR3 sequence is 16 residues long. Germline assignment: CDR1 SGDLS and CDR2 YYNGEE. Unmatched junction bases numbered 9, after V lost 1 base and J lost 7 bases. The CDR3 spells CASSVHSRDRGQEQYF. The CDR3 nucleotides read TGTGCCAGCAGCGTACATAGCCGGGACAGGGGGCAAGAGCAGTACTTC.

The chain recombines TRBV5-1 with TRBJ1-1; D is perhaps TRBD1 (6 bases). The CDR3 is made up of 13 amino acids. V was shortened by 3 bases and J by 4 bases, with 10 bases between the two germline ends. Germline V gene lookup returns CDR1 SGHRS and CDR2 YFSETQ. The CDR3 protein is CASSSETGTEAFF. The CDR3 coding sequence is TGCGCCAGCAGCTCCGAGACAGGCACTGAAGCTTTCTTT.

The V call is TRBV7-9, the J call TRBJ2-1, with TRBD2 matching 7 bases. Germline V gives CDR1 SEHNR, CDR2 FQNEAQ (reference sequence). The length of the CDR3 is 15 residues. Losses at the gene ends were 3 bases for V and 5 bases for J; bases not matched to a gene: 7. The CDR3 protein is CASSFWLAENNEQFF. CDR3 sequence (DNA): TGTGCCAGCAGCTTCTGGCTAGCGGAAAACAATGAGCAGTTCTTC.

The chain has TRBV7-8 and TRBJ2-1, with TRBD2 identical over 16 bases. From germline, CDR1 is SGHVS and CDR2 FQNEAQ. This CDR3 comprises 18 residues. Trimming at V came to 3 bases and at J to 2 bases, leaving 4 bases not matched to a gene. The CDR3 region has the DNA TGTGCCAGCAGCTTGGCCGGGACTAGCGGGGGGGCCTACAATGAGCAGTTCTTC. Amino acid sequence: CASSLAGTSGGAYNEQFF. The entire variable domain, with the rest obtained from reference TRBV7-8 and TRBJ2-1, is as follows: GAGVSQSPRYKVAKRGQDVALRCDPISGHVSLFWYQQALGQGPEFLTYFQNEAQLDKSGLPSDRFFAERPEGSVSTLKIQRTQQEDSAVYLCASSLAGTSGGAYNEQFFGPGTRLTVL.